The next 16 T cell receptor beta chains were all read from a single sample in a study of Tregs in tolerant kidney transplant recipients. The nonmyeloablative bone marrow transplants came from related graft donors, with transient mixed chimerism. Here immunoSEQ multiplex PCR was the method, and the copy in TCRdb shows in-frame clones only, minus some. The sample table sets out tens of thousands of clones. The starting material was CD4+ T cells from blood (PBMCs), obtained 24 months after the transplant. The receptors were sampled from a human patient who received a combined kidney and bone marrow transplant. A share of the T cells may be of graft donor origin.

For this clone: Sequencing ends 3 residues short of the CDR3 end; the germline J gene provides the rest. This chain joins TRBV20-1 and TRBJ1-1, with D possibly matching TRBD1 (6 bases). CDR1 DFQATT and CDR2 SNEGSKA come from the germline V gene (reference sequence). The CDR3 has 15 residues. The V gene lost 3 bases and the J gene lost 1 base, with 15 bases spanning the gap. The part of the CDR3 DNA that was read is TGCAGTGCTAGTTACCCGCAGGGGAAGAACACTGAA. Protein sequence: CSASYPQGKNTE. The complete CDR3 reads CSASYPQGKNTEAFF.

Turning to this clone: The CDR3 end lies 3 residues beyond the end of the read and is filled in from the germline J gene. V is TRBV6-1 and J is TRBJ2-1; 8 positions match TRBD2. Trimming cost V 3 bases and J 8 bases; bases outside gene matches: 3. Germline CDR1 and CDR2: MNHNS and SASEGT. CDR3 length: 13 amino acids. Partial CDR3 DNA: TGTGCCAGCAGTGAGAGCGGGAGTCATGAG. Residues: CASSESGSHE. The CDR3 reads in full as CASSESGSHEQFF.

About this clone: The CDR3 extends 3 residues past the end of the read, so its final part is completed from the germline J gene. The chain links TRBV20-1 to TRBJ2-7; TRBD2 might be the D (7 bases). V was shortened by 6 bases and J by 3 bases, with 24 bases between the two germline ends. The CDR3 runs to 16 residues. Germline assignment: CDR1 DFQATT and CDR2 SNEGSKA (reference sequence). The CDR3 loop reads CSAGREWGLELYEQYF. Incomplete CDR3 DNA: TGCAGTGCCGGGCGGGAGTGGGGGCTAGAACTCTACGAG.

In the case of this clone: The read finishes 3 residues shy of the CDR3 end, and the germline J gene is used to complete it. The chain is built from TRBV18 and TRBJ2-5; the match to TRBD1 covers 7 bases. V lost 6 bases to trimming and J lost 4 bases; unmatched junction nucleotides: 5. Per germline, CDR1 KGHSH and CDR2 LQKENI. This CDR3 has 13 amino acids. Incomplete CDR3 DNA: TGTGCCAGCTCTAGACAGGGTGGAGAGACC. Residues: CASSRQGGET. The whole CDR3 sequence is CASSRQGGETQYF.

A note on this clone: The read comes to an end 3 residues before the CDR3 does, leaving the germline J gene to fill in the end. V usage is TRBV2 and J usage is TRBJ2-7, with D unresolved. The CDR3 extends over 12 amino acids. Per germline, CDR1 SNHLY and CDR2 FYNNEI. V lost 2 bases, J lost 2 bases, and 4 bases lay in between. CDR3 DNA, as far as it was read: TGTGCCAGCAGTGAACAGGCCTACGAG. It encodes CASSEQAYE. The whole CDR3 region reads CASSEQAYEQYF.

On this clone: Sequencing ends 3 residues short of the CDR3 end; the germline J gene provides the rest. V is TRBV9 and J is TRBJ2-1; the match to TRBD1 covers 7 bases. Germline CDR1 and CDR2: SGDLS and YYNGEE. J was trimmed by 1 base and V by 0 bases; bases with no gene match: 10. The CDR3 has 18 amino acids. CDR3 protein: CASSVDRQGITSYNEQFF. Partial CDR3 DNA: TGTGCCAGCAGCGTAGATCGACAGGGCATAACTTCCTACAATGAG. The whole variable domain, remainder taken from reference TRBV9 and TRBJ2-1, is DSGVTQTPKHLITATGQRVTLRCSPRSGDLSVYWYQQSLDQGLQFLIQYYNGEERAKGNILERFSAQQFPDLHSELNLSSLELGDSALYFCASSVDRQGITSYNEQFFGPGTRLTVL.

Note on this clone: The CDR3 end falls 3 residues outside the read, so it is completed with the germline J gene. The chain combines TRBV5-4 with TRBJ1-1, with a possible D match to TRBD1 (6 bases). The CDR3 spans 14 residues. The germline gives CDR1 SGHNT, CDR2 YYREEE (reference sequence). Trimming stripped 7 bases from V and 5 bases from J, with 18 bases between. This CDR3 reads CASFPHAGETEAFF. The sequenced CDR3 bases are TGTGCCAGCTTCCCTCACGCAGGGGAGACTGAA.

In the case of this clone: The read comes to an end 3 residues before the CDR3 does, leaving the germline J gene to fill in the end. The chain combines TRBV10-3 with TRBJ1-1; D is unclear. CDR1 and CDR2 from the germline V gene are ENHRY and SYGVKD. V lost 1 base and J 3 bases, leaving 9 bases between the germline ends. This CDR3 has 14 residues. The DNA read from the CDR3 is TGTGCCATCAGTGAGTGGTCCCGGGACACTGAA. Protein: CAISEWSRDTE. The whole CDR3 reads CAISEWSRDTEAFF.

In regard to this clone: The read is 3 residues too short to cover the CDR3 end, so that end is filled in from the germline J gene. V is TRBV7-2 and J is TRBJ2-1; tentative D call: TRBD2 (6 bases). V was clipped by 6 bases and J by 6 bases, with 15 bases between them. CDR1 and CDR2 from the germline V gene are SGHTA and FQGNSA. The CDR3 has 14 amino acids. The part of the CDR3 DNA that was read is TGTGCCAGCAGTTTTAGCGGCTGGGGCAATGAG. The encoded protein is CASSFSGWGNE. The CDR3 in full is CASSFSGWGNEQFF.

In the case of this clone: The sequence runs out 3 residues before the end of the CDR3; the remainder is reconstructed from the germline J gene. This chain links TRBV6-2 or TRBV6-3 with TRBJ2-3, with 14 nucleotides matching TRBD2. Germline CDR1 is MNHEY and CDR2 is SVGEGT. This CDR3 has 16 residues. With 4 bases clipped from V and 6 bases from J, the junction kept 6 bases outside the gene matches. The CDR3 reads CASSFGLAGGGDTQYF. Partial CDR3 DNA: TGTGCCAGCAGTTTCGGACTAGCGGGAGGAGGGGATACG.

A note on this clone: The read comes to an end 3 residues before the CDR3 does, leaving the germline J gene to fill in the end. This rearrangement joins TRBV18 to TRBJ2-1; 10 bases are a match to TRBD2. The junction had 6 bases not matched to a gene; V was cut back by 6 bases and J by 7 bases. The CDR3 sequence is 14 residues long. Germline CDR1 is KGHSH and CDR2 is LQKENI. CDR3 bases read: TGTGCCAGCTCCCCCGGGACTAGCGTTAATGAG. Protein sequence: CASSPGTSVNE. The whole CDR3 sequence reads CASSPGTSVNEQFF.

Regarding this clone: The CDR3 is cut off 3 residues early in the read; its end comes from the germline J gene. The chain carries TRBV20-1 and TRBJ2-3; 10 bases are a match to TRBD2. V was clipped by 6 bases and J by 1 base; unmatched bases: 4. CDR1 and CDR2 (germline): DFQATT, SNEGSKA (reference sequence). The CDR3 consists of 14 residues. The CDR3 loop reads CSARGTSGTDTQYF. Incomplete CDR3 DNA: TGCAGTGCCCGCGGGACTAGCGGCACAGATACG.

About this clone: The missing CDR3 end, 3 residues past where the read stops, is filled in from the germline J gene. The chain joins TRBV10-3 to TRBJ2-1; no clear D gene. Looked up from germline, CDR1 is ENHRY and CDR2 is SYGVKD. With 2 bases removed from V and 4 bases from J, the gap between germline ends came to 9 bases. This CDR3 has 14 residues. CDR3 DNA, as far as it was read: TGTGCCATCAGTGAGCTCGGGTTGTACAATGAG. This gives the protein CAISELGLYNE. The whole CDR3 protein reads CAISELGLYNEQFF.

Comments on this clone: The read finishes 3 residues shy of the CDR3 end, and the germline J gene is used to complete it. The genes are TRBV5-4 and TRBJ1-3; 8 positions agree with TRBD1. In germline, CDR1 is SGHNT, CDR2 YYREEE (reference sequence). The CDR3 length is 15 residues. The trim removed 4 bases at V and 0 bases at J, leaving 3 bases unmatched. The covered CDR3 bases are TGTGCCAGCAGCCCGACAGGGGTCTCTGGAAACACC. Residues: CASSPTGVSGNT. The whole CDR3 sequence reads CASSPTGVSGNTIYF. Filled out from reference TRBV5-4 and TRBJ1-3, the complete variable domain reads ETGVTQSPTHLIKTRGQQVTLRCSSQSGHNTVSWYQQALGQGPQFIFQYYREEENGRGNFPPRFSGLQFPNYSSELNVNALELDDSALYLCASSPTGVSGNTIYFGEGSWLTVV.

Details on this clone: Read data end 3 residues before the CDR3 end; the end is taken from the germline J gene. The V gene is TRBV18, the J gene TRBJ1-1; D unclear. The CDR3 runs to 14 residues. Between the trimmed V and J ends, which lost 2 bases and 1 base, there was a span of 8 bases. Per germline, CDR1 KGHSH and CDR2 LQKENI. CDR3 DNA (partial): TGTGCCAGCTCACCATTGGCGGAGAACACTGAA. Encoded protein: CASSPLAENTE. The complete CDR3 reads CASSPLAENTEAFF.

Note on this clone: The read ends 3 residues before the CDR3 terminus; that terminus is restored from the germline J gene. V gene TRBV29-1 combines with J gene TRBJ2-3; 7 bases line up with TRBD1. The junction had 4 bases not matched to a gene; V was cut back by 7 bases and J by 0 bases. Germline CDR1 SQVTM, CDR2 ANQGSEA. The CDR3 runs to 13 residues. The CDR3 reads CSDYRGSTDTQYF. CDR3 bases read: TGCAGCGATTACAGGGGTAGCACAGATACG.